The rows below give T cell receptor beta chains drawn from one sample of a study of T cell repertoires in cytomegalovirus infection. TCRdb fed the reads into MiXCR, producing one record per CDR3 protein. The data contain some 280,000 distinct CDR3 sequences, roughly an eighth of them seen just once; the ten biggest clones take up about 10%. The material sequenced was PBMCs. The receptors were sampled from a human donor in good health (CMV status not recorded). Some clones in this sample may be carry-over from other donors' samples. The CDR3 runs from the conserved cysteine through the conserved F or W. Clone size is not always given. Where it is, it says once, few, many or a class for expanded clones.

many,TRBV28,14,TRBJ2-7,CASWSGTGAYEQYF
.,TRBV29-1,14,TRBJ1-6,CSVRGQGEGSPLHF
many,TRBV24-1,13,TRBJ2-1,CATEGTSGRRQFF
.,TRBV27,14,TRBJ2-7,CASSFTGGITEQYF
many,TRBV5-6,13,TRBJ1-2,CASSTPQGYGYTF
.,TRBV2,13,TRBJ2-2,CASKGLDTGELFF
.,TRBV5-8,11,TRBJ2-5,CASSQMETQYF
.,TRBV15,13,TRBJ2-1,CATSRDLVGEQFF
.,TRBV18,15,TRBJ2-6,CASSPQSSGANVLTF
few,TRBV2,14,TRBJ1-5,CASSLTGEGQPQHF
.,TRBV2,12,TRBJ2-5,CASSDSGWTQYF
few,TRBV6-2/TRBV6-3,16,TRBJ2-6,CASSYLHLGGANVLTF
few,TRBV28,14,TRBJ2-7,CASSPPHRVNEQYF
.,TRBV5-5,16,TRBJ2-7,CASSLYSGGSSYEQYF
many,TRBV6-4,16,TRBJ2-2,CASSDRTGGDTGELFF
many,TRBV7-2,15,TRBJ2-7,CASSLLAPIAYEQYF
few,TRBV4-1,17,TRBJ2-1,CASSQRTSGAFDNEQFF
many,TRBV7-9,15,TRBJ2-7,CASSFPETGTYEQYF
.,TRBV6-2/TRBV6-3,12,TRBJ2-7,CATGGRSYEQYF
many,TRBV7-3,14,TRBJ2-5,CASSPRPGRETQYF
.,TRBV9,14,TRBJ1-2,CASSVATGGYGYTF
.,TRBV15,14,TRBJ1-1,CATSRVRGNTEAFF
.,TRBV6-2/TRBV6-3,16,TRBJ2-6,CASSYLGGSGANVLTF
.,TRBV29-1,16,TRBJ2-3,CSVYSSGTSGTDTQYF
few,TRBV4-1,17,TRBJ2-7,CASSQEGGRAPQYEQYF
.,TRBV20-1,15,TRBJ2-5,CSADLPRGRQETQYF
many,TRBV7-2,14,TRBJ1-2,CASSFHRVSRGYTF
.,TRBV5-4,15,TRBJ2-3,CASSYLAGHTDTQYF
.,TRBV10-3,15,TRBJ2-2,CAIRDRGPITGELFF
many,TRBV7-2,16,TRBJ2-3,CASSSRQRPTTDTQYF
many,TRBV7-3,23,TRBJ2-3,CASSLQGQRKVAGSIGSTDTQYF
many,TRBV5-4,16,TRBJ2-7,CASSLGGAGGFDEQYF
.,TRBV20-1,14,TRBJ2-5,CSAGGTGLAETQYF